Below, 6 T cell receptor beta chains from the same sample are listed, as sequenced in a study of HIV-infected patients and healthy controls. TCRdb re-called the 5' RACE reads through MiXCR, storing one row per CDR3 protein. The data show over 15,000 distinct CDR3 sequences, about a sixth seen once. The sample taken for sequencing was CD8+ T cells from blood. Receptors were obtained from a human donor in good health.

This clonotype counts as medium-sized. This chain links TRBV7-8 with TRBJ2-1; 7 positions match TRBD1. Trimming at V came to 5 bases and at J to 2 bases, leaving 3 bases not matched to a gene. Germline CDR1 SGHVS, CDR2 FQNEAQ. The CDR3 covers 14 residues. The CDR3 coding sequence is TGTGCCAGCAGCACGGGGACAGCCTACAATGAGCAGTTCTTC. This sequence encodes CASSTGTAYNEQFF.

This clonotype has only a few counts. The V and J genes are TRBV5-1 and TRBJ2-1; D is perhaps TRBD1 or TRBD2 (5 bases each). This CDR3 region has 15 residues. Germline V CDR1 and CDR2: SGHRS, YFSETQ. Trimming pared 0 bases from V and 5 bases from J, leaving 12 bases between. The CDR3 region is CASSLARVRDNEQFF. In nucleotides, the CDR3 is TGCGCCAGCAGCTTGGCCAGGGTGAGGGACAATGAGCAGTTCTTC. The complete variable domain, with remaining parts taken from reference TRBV5-1 and TRBJ2-1, reads KAGVTQTPRYLIKTRGQQVTLSCSPISGHRSVSWYQQTPGQGLQFLFEYFSETQRNKGNFPGRFSGRQFSNSRSEMNVSTLELGDSALYLCASSLARVRDNEQFFGPGTRLTVL.

The chain links TRBV7-8 to TRBJ2-3, with TRBD1 identical over 9 bases. Germline CDR1 is SGHVS and CDR2 is FQNEAQ. V gave up 3 bases and J gave up 5 bases; unmatched junction bases: 6. The CDR3 length is 15 residues. In DNA, the CDR3 is TGTGCCAGCAGCTTGCGGACAGGGGTGGTAGATACGCAGTATTTT. Encoded protein: CASSLRTGVVDTQYF. The full variable domain, in which reference TRBV7-8 and TRBJ2-3 provide the parts outside the CDR3, is GAGVSQSPRYKVAKRGQDVALRCDPISGHVSLFWYQQALGQGPEFLTYFQNEAQLDKSGLPSDRFFAERPEGSVSTLKIQRTQQEDSAVYLCASSLRTGVVDTQYFGPGTRLTVL.

Ten or more counts support this clonotype. The V call is TRBV14, the J call TRBJ2-1, with 8 positions matching TRBD2. Trimming removed 0 bases from V and 10 bases from J; junction bases left unmatched: 11. The CDR3 is 16 amino acids. Looked up from germline, CDR1 is SGHDN and CDR2 is FVKESK. CDR3 coding DNA: TGTGCCAGCAGCCAAGAGACTAGCGAGTTACTTTGGGAGCAGTTCTTC. It yields the protein CASSQETSELLWEQFF.

This clonotype was counted only a few times. The chain employs TRBV24-1 and TRBJ2-2; D call uncertain. From germline, CDR1 is KGHDR and CDR2 SFDVKD. Trimming cost V 4 bases and J 0 bases, with 11 bases left between them. This CDR3 has 16 amino acids. Here the CDR3 DNA reads TGTGCCACCAGTGACCGTTCTTCGGCGAACACCGGGGAGCTGTTTTTT. Its translation: CATSDRSSANTGELFF.

This clonotype came up a few times. The chain employs TRBV2 and TRBJ1-1, with D possibly TRBD1 on 6 matching bases. Germline V CDR1 and CDR2: SNHLY, FYNNEI. The V gene lost 5 bases and the J gene lost 0 bases, with 10 bases spanning the gap. The CDR3 extends over 14 amino acids. CDR3 in amino acids: CASSLDRLNTEAFF. The DNA of the CDR3 is TGTGCCAGCAGTCTTGACAGGCTGAACACTGAAGCTTTCTTT.